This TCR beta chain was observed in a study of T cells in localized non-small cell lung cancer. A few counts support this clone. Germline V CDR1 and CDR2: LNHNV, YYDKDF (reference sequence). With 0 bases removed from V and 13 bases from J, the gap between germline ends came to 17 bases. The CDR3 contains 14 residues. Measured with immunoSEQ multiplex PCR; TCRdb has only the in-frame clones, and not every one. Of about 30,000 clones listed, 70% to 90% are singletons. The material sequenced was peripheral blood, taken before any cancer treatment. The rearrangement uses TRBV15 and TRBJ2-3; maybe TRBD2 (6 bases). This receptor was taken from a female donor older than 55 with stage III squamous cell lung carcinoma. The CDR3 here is CATSREDGLRIEYF. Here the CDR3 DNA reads TGTGCCACCAGCAGAGAGGATGGACTAAGGATTGAGTATTTT.